Below, 7 T cell receptor beta chains from the same sample are listed, as sequenced in a study of blood T cell repertoires in COVID-19. Data came from immunoSEQ multiplex PCR; TCRdb stores just in-frame clones and leaves some out. The table records about 150,000 clones, around 82% of them present only once. Sequencing used peripheral blood. The receptors shown here come from a man aged 55-75 years with COVID-19, enrolled during active disease.

The DNA of the CDR3 is TGTGCCAGCAGAGAACAGGGGAGAGCCAAAAACATTCAGTACTTC. It yields the protein CASREQGRAKNIQYF. The chain links TRBV6-6 to TRBJ2-4; 7 bases line up with TRBD1. Trimming removed 6 bases from V and 0 bases from J; junction bases left unmatched: 5. The V gene's germline CDR1 is MNHNY and CDR2 SVGAGI (reference sequence). The CDR3 is made up of 15 amino acids.

This chain joins TRBV25-1 and TRBJ1-4, with D uncertain. Trimming left V 6 bases short and J 0 bases short, with 17 bases between. From germline, CDR1 is MGHDK and CDR2 SYGVNS. The CDR3 has 17 residues. CDR3 residues: CASSPPGGLATNEKLFF. CDR3 in DNA: TGTGCCAGCAGCCCCCCCGGCGGCCTTGCAACTAATGAAAAACTGTTTTTT. The complete variable domain, with remaining parts taken from reference TRBV25-1 and TRBJ1-4, reads EADIYQTPRYLVIGTGKKITLECSQTMGHDKMYWYQQDPGMELHLIHYSYGVNSTEKGDLSSESTVSRIRTEHFPLTLESARPSHTSQYLCASSPPGGLATNEKLFFGSGTQLSVL.

The chain joins TRBV7-8 to TRBJ1-5; TRBD1 might be the D (6 bases). The CDR3 has 14 amino acids. Trimming took 1 base from V and 11 from J, leaving 15 bases between them. From germline, CDR1 is SGHVS and CDR2 FQNEAQ. Written as DNA, the CDR3 is TGTGCCAGCAGCTTAGACCAGGGGAGCGGTACCCAGCATTTT. Translated, it gives CASSLDQGSGTQHF.

The chain carries TRBV5-1 and TRBJ1-1; 8 bases align to TRBD1. Germline lookup yields CDR1 SGHRS and CDR2 YFSETQ. The CDR3 length is 13 residues. The V gene end was trimmed by 1 base and the J gene end by 8 bases; junction bases not matched to a gene: 4. The CDR3 loop reads CASSLLQGGEAFF. The CDR3 DNA sequence: TGCGCCAGCAGCTTGTTACAGGGGGGAGAAGCTTTCTTT.

The chain links TRBV4-1 to TRBJ2-1; 15 bases line up with TRBD2. Germline lookup yields CDR1 MGHRA and CDR2 YSYEKL. Trimming cost V 1 base and J 6 bases; bases outside gene matches: 7. This CDR3 has 18 amino acids. In nucleotides, the CDR3 is TGCGCCAGCAGCCAAGTCCAAGGGACTAGCGGGAGGCCCAATGAGCAGTTCTTC. It is translated as CASSQVQGTSGRPNEQFF.

The chain joins TRBV6-5 to TRBJ1-2; a possible D gene is TRBD1 (5 bases). This CDR3 has 14 amino acids. Germline V gives CDR1 MNHEY, CDR2 SVGAGI. Trimming shortened V by 7 bases and J by 5 bases, and 17 bases separated the two germline ends. CDR3 sequence (DNA): TGTGCCAGCACCCCGAGTTCGGGGGGATATGGCTACACCTTC. It encodes CASTPSSGGYGYTF.

This clone appeared a single time. The genes are TRBV11-1 and TRBJ1-1; maybe TRBD1 (6 bases). CDR1 SGHAT and CDR2 FQDESV come from the germline V gene (reference sequence). With 5 bases removed from V and 4 bases from J, the gap between germline ends came to 17 bases. The CDR3 consists of 15 residues. CDR3 nucleotides: TGTGCCAGCAGCACGAAACAGGGTTATGGCACTGAAGCTTTCTTT. It encodes CASSTKQGYGTEAFF.